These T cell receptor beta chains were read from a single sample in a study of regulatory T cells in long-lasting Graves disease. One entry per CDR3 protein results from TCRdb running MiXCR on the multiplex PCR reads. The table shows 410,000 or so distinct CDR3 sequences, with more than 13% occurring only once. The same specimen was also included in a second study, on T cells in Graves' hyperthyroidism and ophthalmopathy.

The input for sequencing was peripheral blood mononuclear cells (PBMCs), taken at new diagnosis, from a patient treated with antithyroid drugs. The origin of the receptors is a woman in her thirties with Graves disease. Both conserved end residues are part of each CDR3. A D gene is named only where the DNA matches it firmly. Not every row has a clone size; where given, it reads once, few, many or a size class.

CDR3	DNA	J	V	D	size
CATSDFAAGRHEQYF	TGTGCCACCAGTGATTTCGCGGCGGGACGACACGAGCAGTACTTC	TRBJ2-7	TRBV24-1	-	-
CATSAAQPDYGYTF	TGTGCCACCAGTGCGGCCCAACCAGACTATGGCTACACCTTC	TRBJ1-2	TRBV24-1	-	many
CASSQAGTPSSGNTIYF	TGTGCCAGCAGCCAAGCCGGGACACCTAGCTCTGGAAACACCATATATTTT	TRBJ1-3	TRBV14	-	-
CASSPPGGYYNEQFF	TGTGCCAGCAGCCCCCCAGGGGGCTACTACAATGAGCAGTTCTTC	TRBJ2-1	TRBV11-2	TRBD1	once
CASSHSVRGTSGSGANVLTF	TGCGCCAGCAGCCATTCCGTTCGTGGGACTAGCGGCTCTGGGGCCAACGTCCTGACTTTC	TRBJ2-6	TRBV4-1	TRBD2	-
CASSLPDRVSLAFF	TGTGCCAGCAGTTTACCGGACAGGGTATCTTTAGCTTTCTTT	TRBJ1-1	TRBV28	TRBD1	-
CSEDRGEETQYF	TGCAGCGAGGACAGGGGTGAAGAGACCCAGTACTTC	TRBJ2-5	TRBV29-1	TRBD1	many
CARGFAGTGGYEQYF	TGTGCCAGGGGGTTCGCTGGGACAGGGGGATACGAGCAGTACTTC	TRBJ2-7	TRBV2	TRBD1	few
CASTPFSYNEQFF	TGTGCCAGCACCCCCTTTTCCTACAATGAGCAGTTCTTC	TRBJ2-1	TRBV28	-	-
CATSRDFTSGRASDTQYF	TGTGCCACCAGCAGAGATTTTACTAGCGGGAGGGCCAGCGATACGCAGTATTTT	TRBJ2-3	TRBV15	TRBD2	few
CASSPWTSSTDTQYF	TGTGCCAGCTCACCCTGGACTTCTAGCACAGATACGCAGTATTTT	TRBJ2-3	TRBV18	-	many
CSAPQRVDNTIYF	TGCAGTGCACCTCAACGGGTTGATAACACCATATATTTT	TRBJ1-3	TRBV20-1	-	-
CASSWWRPRSTSSEQYF	TGTGCCAGCAGCTGGTGGCGTCCTAGAAGCACGTCTAGCGAGCAGTACTTC	TRBJ2-7	TRBV5-5	-	-
CASSLTPSMDYEQYF	TGTGCCAGCAGCTTGACCCCGTCAATGGACTACGAGCAGTACTTC	TRBJ2-7	TRBV7-9	-	few
CASSLAKTSGSTGELFF	TGTGCCAGCAGCTTGGCCAAGACTAGCGGCAGTACCGGGGAGCTGTTTTTT	TRBJ2-2	TRBV5-8	TRBD2	-
CATSLDNNSPLHF	TGTGCCACCAGCTTGGATAATAATTCACCCCTCCACTTT	TRBJ1-6	TRBV7-2	-	-
CASSETGSGGYTF	TGTGCCAGTAGTGAGACAGGGTCGGGTGGCTACACCTTC	TRBJ1-2	TRBV19	TRBD1	many
CASSSLGGRGETQYF	TGTGCCAGCAGCTCCCTTGGCGGGAGGGGAGAGACCCAGTACTTC	TRBJ2-5	TRBV7-8	TRBD2	-
CASSFGTGVVSTEAFF	TGTGCCAGCAGCTTTGGGACAGGGGTAGTGAGCACTGAAGCTTTCTTT	TRBJ1-1	TRBV6-1	TRBD1	-
CASSSPGVPEQYF	TGTGCCAGCAGCTCCCCAGGGGTCCCCGAGCAGTACTTC	TRBJ2-7	TRBV7-9	-	many
CASSSTGGSHQPQHF	TGTGCCAGCAGCTCTACAGGGGGCTCCCATCAGCCCCAGCATTTT	TRBJ1-5	TRBV12-3/TRBV12-4	TRBD1	many
CASSPLGNPPQASGRAPNTGELFF	TGTGCCAGCAGTCCCCTCGGAAACCCCCCCCAAGCTAGCGGGAGGGCCCCGAACACCGGGGAGCTGTTTTTT	TRBJ2-2	TRBV6-1	TRBD2	few
CASSEPTNTQYF	TGTGCCAGCAGTGAACCCACAAACACGCAGTATTTT	TRBJ2-3	TRBV2	-	once
CATSRPGSPGLAKNIQYF	TGTGCCACCAGCAGACCCGGATCTCCGGGGCTAGCCAAAAACATTCAGTACTTC	TRBJ2-4	TRBV15	-	-
CATSDPSAQSSYNEQFF	TGTGCCACCAGTGACCCGTCTGCTCAAAGCTCCTACAATGAGCAGTTCTTC	TRBJ2-1	TRBV24-1	-	many
CASGLVPWGVSKNIQYF	TGTGCTAGTGGTTTGGTACCATGGGGAGTTAGTAAAAACATTCAGTACTTC	TRBJ2-4	TRBV12-5	-	few
CSARDRTSGMYTGELFF	TGCAGTGCTAGAGATAGGACTAGCGGGATGTACACCGGGGAGCTGTTTTTT	TRBJ2-2	TRBV20-1	TRBD2	many